This T cell receptor beta chain was documented in a study of cytomegalovirus exposure and HLA in healthy donors. For the study at large: Genotyping of nearly 400 donors showed that around 85% belonged to the Caucasian-associated ancestry cluster.

As concerns this clone: The antigen remains unidentified.

The CDR3 contains 13 residues. V lost 1 base to trimming and J lost 6 bases, with 7 bases between them. CDR1 is LNHNV and CDR2 is YYDKDF in the germline V gene (reference sequence). The PCR was carried out with 60 Vbeta primers and 13 Jbeta primers. The repertoire was sequenced with immunoSEQ multiplex PCR; TCRdb's copy has only in-frame clones and lacks some. The table records hundreds of thousands of clones, over 60% of them present only once. General study findings and limits: The authors later found TCR association rates varying by HLA locus, with DRB1 most and HLA-C fewest. It was confirmed in vitro that a few of the CMV-associated chains were specific for CMV antigens. Earlier results showed most TCR beta V segments being productive about 87% or about 30% of the time.

The sequenced material came from PBMCs. This sequence joins TRBV15 and TRBJ2-1, with TRBD1 as a possible D gene (5 bases). The receptor was derived from a male donor in good health and CMV-seronegative. The CDR3 nucleotides read TGTGCCACCAGCAGAGGACAGAGCAATGAGCAGTTCTTC. Translated: CATSRGQSNEQFF.